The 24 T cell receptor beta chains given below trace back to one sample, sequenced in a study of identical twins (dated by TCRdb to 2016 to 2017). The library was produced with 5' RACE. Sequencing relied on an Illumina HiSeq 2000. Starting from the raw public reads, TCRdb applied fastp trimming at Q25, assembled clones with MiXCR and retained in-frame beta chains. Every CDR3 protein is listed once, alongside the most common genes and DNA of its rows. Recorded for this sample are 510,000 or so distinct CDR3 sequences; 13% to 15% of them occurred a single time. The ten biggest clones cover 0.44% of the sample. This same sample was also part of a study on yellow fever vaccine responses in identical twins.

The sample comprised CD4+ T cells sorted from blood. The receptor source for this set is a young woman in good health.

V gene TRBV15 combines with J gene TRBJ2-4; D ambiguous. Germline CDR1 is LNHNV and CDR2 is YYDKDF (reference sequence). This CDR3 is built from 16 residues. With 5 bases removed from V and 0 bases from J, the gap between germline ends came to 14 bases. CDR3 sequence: CATSPGPRLAKNIQYF. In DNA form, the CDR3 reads TGTGCCACCAGCCCCGGGCCAAGACTAGCCAAAAACATTCAGTACTTC.

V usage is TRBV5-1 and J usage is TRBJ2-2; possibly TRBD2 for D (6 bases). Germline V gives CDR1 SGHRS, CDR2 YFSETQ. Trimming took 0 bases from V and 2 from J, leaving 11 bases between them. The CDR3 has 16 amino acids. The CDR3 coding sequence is TGCGCCAGCAGCTTGGCCACTAGCAGAAACACCGGGGAGCTGTTTTTT. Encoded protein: CASSLATSRNTGELFF.

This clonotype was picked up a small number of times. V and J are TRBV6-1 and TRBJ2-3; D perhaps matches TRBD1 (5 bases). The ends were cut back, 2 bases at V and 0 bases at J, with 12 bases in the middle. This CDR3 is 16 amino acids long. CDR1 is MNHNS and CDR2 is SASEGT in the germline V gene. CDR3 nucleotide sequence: TGTGCCAGCAGTGAAACGACAGTTGTAAGCACAGATACGCAGTATTTT. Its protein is CASSETTVVSTDTQYF.

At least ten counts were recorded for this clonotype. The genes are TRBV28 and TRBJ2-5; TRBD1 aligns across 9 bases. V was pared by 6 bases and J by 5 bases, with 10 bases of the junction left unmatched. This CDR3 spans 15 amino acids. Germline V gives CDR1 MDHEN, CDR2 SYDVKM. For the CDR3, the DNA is TGTGCCAGCAGGCGGCCGGACAGGGGAGATGAGACCCAGTACTTC. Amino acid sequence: CASRRPDRGDETQYF.

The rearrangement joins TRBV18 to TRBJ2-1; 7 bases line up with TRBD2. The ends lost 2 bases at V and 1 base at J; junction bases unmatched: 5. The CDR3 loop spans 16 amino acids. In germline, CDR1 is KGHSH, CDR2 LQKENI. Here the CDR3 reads CASSPWAGASYNEQFF. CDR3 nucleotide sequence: TGTGCCAGCTCACCATGGGCGGGAGCGTCCTACAATGAGCAGTTCTTC.

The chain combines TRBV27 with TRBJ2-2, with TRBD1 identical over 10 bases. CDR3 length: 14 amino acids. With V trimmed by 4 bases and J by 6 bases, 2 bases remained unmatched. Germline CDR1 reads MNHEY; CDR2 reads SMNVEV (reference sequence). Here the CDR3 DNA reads TGTGCCAGCAGTTCAGGGACAGGGGCCGGGGAGCTGTTTTTT. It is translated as CASSSGTGAGELFF.

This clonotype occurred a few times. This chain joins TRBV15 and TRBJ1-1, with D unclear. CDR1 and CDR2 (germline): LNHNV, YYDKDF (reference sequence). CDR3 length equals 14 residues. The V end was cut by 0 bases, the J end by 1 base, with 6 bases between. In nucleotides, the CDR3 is TGTGCCACCAGCAGAGATCCCGGGAACACTGAAGCTTTCTTT. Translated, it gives CATSRDPGNTEAFF.

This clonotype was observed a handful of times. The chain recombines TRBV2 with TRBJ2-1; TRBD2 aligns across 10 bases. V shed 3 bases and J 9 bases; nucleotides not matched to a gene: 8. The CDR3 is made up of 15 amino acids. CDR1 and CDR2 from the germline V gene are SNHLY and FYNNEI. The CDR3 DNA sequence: TGTGCCAGCAGTGACGGTCTAGCGGGAGTAGTTGAGCAGTTCTTC. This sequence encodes CASSDGLAGVVEQFF.

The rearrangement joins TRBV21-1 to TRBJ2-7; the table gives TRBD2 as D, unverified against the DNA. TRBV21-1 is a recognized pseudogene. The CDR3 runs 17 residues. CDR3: CASSESTDERESYEQYF. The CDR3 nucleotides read TGTGCCAGCAGCGAATCTACCGACGAGCGGGAGTCCTACGAGCAGTACTTC.

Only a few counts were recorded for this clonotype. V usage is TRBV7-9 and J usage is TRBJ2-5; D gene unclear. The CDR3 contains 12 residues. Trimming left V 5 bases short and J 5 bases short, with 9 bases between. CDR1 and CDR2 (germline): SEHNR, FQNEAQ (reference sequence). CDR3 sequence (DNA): TGTGCCAGCAGCCACGACTTGGAGACCCAGTACTTC. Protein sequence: CASSHDLETQYF.

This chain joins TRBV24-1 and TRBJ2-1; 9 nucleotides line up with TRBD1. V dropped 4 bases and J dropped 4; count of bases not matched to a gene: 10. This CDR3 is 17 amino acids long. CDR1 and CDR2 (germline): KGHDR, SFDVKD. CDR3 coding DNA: TGTGCCACCAGTGAGCCTGGACAGGGGAAGAGGTACAATGAGCAGTTCTTC. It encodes CATSEPGQGKRYNEQFF.

The CDR3 DNA reads TGTGCCAGCAGCCTCCGGGACAGTAAAAAAGAGACCCAGTACTTC. Its translation: CASSLRDSKKETQYF. The rearrangement uses TRBV5-4 and TRBJ2-5, with TRBD1 matching 7 bases. J lost 3 bases, V lost 4 bases, and 9 bases had no gene match. Germline values: CDR1 SGHNT, CDR2 YYREEE (reference sequence). CDR3 length: 15 residues.

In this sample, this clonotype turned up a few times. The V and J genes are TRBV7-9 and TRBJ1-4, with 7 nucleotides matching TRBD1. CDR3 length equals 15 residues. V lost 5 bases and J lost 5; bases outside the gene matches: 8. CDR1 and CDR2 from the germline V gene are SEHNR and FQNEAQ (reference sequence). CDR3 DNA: TGTGCCAGCAGCCTCTGGACAGGTATAAATGAAAAACTGTTTTTT. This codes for CASSLWTGINEKLFF.

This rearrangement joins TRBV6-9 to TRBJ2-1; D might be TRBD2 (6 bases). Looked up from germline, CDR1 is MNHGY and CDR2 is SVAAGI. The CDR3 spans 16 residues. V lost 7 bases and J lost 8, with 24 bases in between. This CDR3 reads CASTQESLETRDEQFF. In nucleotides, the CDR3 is TGTGCCAGCACACAAGAGAGCTTGGAGACTAGGGATGAGCAGTTCTTC.

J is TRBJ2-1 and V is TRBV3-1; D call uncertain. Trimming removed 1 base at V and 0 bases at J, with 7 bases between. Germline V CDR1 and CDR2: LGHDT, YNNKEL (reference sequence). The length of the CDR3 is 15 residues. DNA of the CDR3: TGTGCCAGCAGCCAAGTACGAAGCTCCTACAATGAGCAGTTCTTC. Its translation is CASSQVRSSYNEQFF.

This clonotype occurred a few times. The CDR3 is CATSGQGQNTGELFF. CDR3 in DNA: TGTGCCACCAGTGGGCAAGGGCAAAACACCGGGGAGCTGTTTTTT. The J gene is TRBJ2-2, the V gene TRBV24-1; D ambiguous. Trimming took 5 bases from V and 2 from J, leaving 11 bases between them. Germline V CDR1 and CDR2: KGHDR, SFDVKD. The CDR3 extends over 15 amino acids.

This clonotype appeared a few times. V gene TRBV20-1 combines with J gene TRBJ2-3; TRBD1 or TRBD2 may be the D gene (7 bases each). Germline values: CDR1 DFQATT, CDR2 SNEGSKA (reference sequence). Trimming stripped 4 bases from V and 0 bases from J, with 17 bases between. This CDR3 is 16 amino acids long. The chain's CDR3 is CSANRGLISSTDTQYF. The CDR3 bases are TGCAGTGCTAACAGGGGACTAATCTCTAGCACAGATACGCAGTATTTT.

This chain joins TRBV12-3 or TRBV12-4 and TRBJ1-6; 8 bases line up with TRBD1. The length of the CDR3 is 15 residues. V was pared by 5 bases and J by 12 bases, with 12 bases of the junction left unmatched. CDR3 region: CASSPRTGGRGPLHF. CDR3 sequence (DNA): TGTGCCAGCAGTCCGCGAACAGGGGGACGAGGACCCCTCCACTTT.

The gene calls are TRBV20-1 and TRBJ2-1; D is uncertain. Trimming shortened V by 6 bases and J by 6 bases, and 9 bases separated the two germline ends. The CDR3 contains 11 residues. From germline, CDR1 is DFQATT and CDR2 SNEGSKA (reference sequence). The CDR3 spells CSASGFNEQFF. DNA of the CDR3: TGCAGTGCCTCCGGGTTCAATGAGCAGTTCTTC.

The CDR3 is CASSLTAGWEGFTEAFF. The CDR3 DNA sequence: TGTGCCAGCAGTTTAACAGCAGGGTGGGAGGGTTTCACTGAAGCTTTCTTT. This chain joins TRBV12-3 or TRBV12-4 and TRBJ1-1; the D gene is possibly TRBD1 (5 bases). The CDR3 sequence is 17 residues long. V lost 2 bases, J lost 4 bases, and 20 bases lay in between.

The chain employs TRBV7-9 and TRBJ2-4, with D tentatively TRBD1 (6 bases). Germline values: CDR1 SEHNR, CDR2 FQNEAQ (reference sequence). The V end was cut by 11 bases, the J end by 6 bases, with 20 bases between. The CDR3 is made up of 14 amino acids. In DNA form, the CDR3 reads TGTGCCGTCTCACAGGGTTGGGTTGGAAACATTCAGTACTTC. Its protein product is CAVSQGWVGNIQYF.

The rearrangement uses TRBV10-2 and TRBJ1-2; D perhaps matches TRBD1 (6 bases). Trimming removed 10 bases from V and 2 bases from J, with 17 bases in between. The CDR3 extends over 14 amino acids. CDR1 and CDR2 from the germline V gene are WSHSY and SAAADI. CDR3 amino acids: CATTPGAGNYGYTF. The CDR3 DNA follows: TGCGCCACCACACCAGGGGCAGGAAACTATGGCTACACCTTC.

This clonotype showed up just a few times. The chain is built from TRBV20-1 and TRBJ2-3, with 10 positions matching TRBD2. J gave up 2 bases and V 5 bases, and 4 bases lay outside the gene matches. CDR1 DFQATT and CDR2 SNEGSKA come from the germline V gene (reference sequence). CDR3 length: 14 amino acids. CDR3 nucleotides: TGCAGTGCTCGAAGCGGGGGGGCCACAGATACGCAGTATTTT. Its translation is CSARSGGATDTQYF.

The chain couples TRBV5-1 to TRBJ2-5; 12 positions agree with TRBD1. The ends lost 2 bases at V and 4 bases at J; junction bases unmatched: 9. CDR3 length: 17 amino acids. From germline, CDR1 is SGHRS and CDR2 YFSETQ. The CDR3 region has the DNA TGCGCCAGCAGCTTCAGGTCCGGGACAGGGGGCGGAGAGACCCAGTACTTC. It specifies CASSFRSGTGGGETQYF.